This T cell receptor (beta chain) was identified in a study of cytomegalovirus exposure and HLA in healthy donors. The donors were members of the approximately 130-subject validation cohort (separate from the approximately 670-subject first cohort). The method was immunoSEQ multiplex PCR; TCRdb's version includes in-frame clones alone and lacks a portion of them. In the table there are 65,000 or so clones, about 91% of which are singletons. This clonotype originated in a woman between 18 and 30 years old in good health and CMV-seronegative. The sequencing input was PBMCs.

The CDR3 DNA reads as TGTGCCAGCAGTGACCTCCGGGACAGGACTTTCTTCGGGGAGCTGTTTTTT. Encoded protein: CASSDLRDRTFFGELFF. The chain links TRBV2 to TRBJ2-2, with 8 bases identical to TRBD1. In germline, CDR1 is SNHLY, CDR2 FYNNEI. The CDR3 is made up of 17 amino acids. Trimming removed 3 bases from V and 7 bases from J; junction bases left unmatched: 13.